These 3 T cell receptor beta chains originate from one sample sequenced in a study of blood T cell repertoires in COVID-19. Assay used: immunoSEQ multiplex PCR; TCRdb lists only in-frame clones, some missing. This table has approximately 280,000 clones, around 90% appearing once. The sample consisted of peripheral blood. These receptors all stem from a woman aged 25 to 39 with COVID-19, enrolled during active disease.

This clone has only a few counts. The V and J genes are TRBV5-1 and TRBJ1-1; no reliable D call. Trimming took off 1 base at V and 1 base at J, with 8 bases between the two ends. The germline V gene has CDR1 SGHRS and CDR2 YFSETQ. This CDR3 region has 14 residues. As DNA, the CDR3 is TGCGCCAGCAGCTTGTCCCGACAGAACACTGAAGCTTTCTTT. It yields the protein CASSLSRQNTEAFF.

J is TRBJ1-5 and V is TRBV10-3; TRBD1 is a possible D gene (5 bases). Germline V CDR1 and CDR2: ENHRY, SYGVKD. With 0 bases removed from V and 6 bases from J, the gap between germline ends came to 9 bases. The CDR3 extends over 14 amino acids. CDR3 nucleotide sequence: TGTGCCATCAGTGAGTCGCACGGGGGTCAGCCCCAGCATTTT. It is translated as CAISESHGGQPQHF.

The V gene is TRBV5-1, the J gene TRBJ2-2, with TRBD1 identical over 12 bases. CDR1 is SGHRS and CDR2 is YFSETQ in the germline V gene. The CDR3 runs to 18 residues. V was pared by 3 bases and J by 1 base, with 7 bases of the junction left unmatched. As DNA, the CDR3 is TGCGCCAGCAGCTCGCGGGACAGGGGGCGAGGGAACACCGGGGAGCTGTTTTTT. Protein product: CASSSRDRGRGNTGELFF.